This is a list of T cell receptor beta chains from one sample in a study of T cells expressing NK-cell markers. From the 5' RACE reads, TCRdb lists one entry per CDR3 protein and no DNA. This sample's table has 300,000 to 450,000 distinct CDR3 sequences. Material for sequencing was blood T cells: a sorted CD56 or NKG2C T cell subset, CD4+ or CD8+ T cells, or bulk PBMC T cells (not recorded which). The receptors originated from a man aged 18-75 years in good health. CDR3s include the opening cysteine and the closing phenylalanine or tryptophan.

>15|TRBJ2-1|TRBV20-1
CSAPDSTSPGHEQFF
>16|TRBJ2-3|TRBV5-1
CASSRLAGGYTDTQYF
>15|TRBJ1-5|TRBV6-1
CASSVQAGGNQPQHF
>14|TRBJ2-7|TRBV19
CASSIPGQIYEQYF
>15|TRBJ1-1|TRBV6-1
CATAQGAPRNTEAFF
>15|TRBJ2-1|TRBV20-1
CSARFRGGPNNEQFF
>15|TRBJ2-3|TRBV12-3/TRBV12-4
CASTATGFSTDTQYF
>14|TRBJ1-5|TRBV20-1
CSARRTGSNQPQHF
>19|TRBJ2-7|TRBV10-3
CAISESSLSGQGRPYEQYF
>18|TRBJ1-2|TRBV3-1
CASSQVPLQGSVYYGYTF
>12|TRBJ2-1|TRBV29-1
CSPRLSFDEQFF
>14|TRBJ1-5|TRBV20-1
CSVLGVGRNQPQHF
>16|TRBJ2-7|TRBV12-3/TRBV12-4
CASSSWAVQGSYEQYF
>17|TRBJ2-2|TRBV7-2
CASSLVFGTAYTGELFF
>13|TRBJ2-7|TRBV20-1
CRALAGASYEQYF
>15|TRBJ1-4|TRBV5-1
CASSLVGATNEKLFF
>16|TRBJ2-7|TRBV19
CASSLRTGGSSYEQYF
>16|TRBJ2-3|TRBV20-1
CSARGGAGTSTDTQYF
>16|TRBJ1-1|TRBV9
CASSVGDGVPNTEAFF
>14|TRBJ2-7|TRBV28
CASSGTGGFYEQYF
>14|TRBJ2-3|TRBV28
CASSLPKQGDTQYF
>12|TRBJ1-1|TRBV5-1
CASSLAGQEAFF
>12|TRBJ2-7|TRBV10-3
CAISEPNDEQYF
>14|TRBJ2-5|TRBV7-9
CASSPWGAGETQYF
>19|TRBJ2-5|TRBV20-1
CSARVRREPAGGPPETQYF
>14|TRBJ2-1|TRBV5-4
CASSSGLAGVEQFF
>14|TRBJ1-5|TRBV5-1
CASRSGVGNQPQHF
>14|TRBJ2-1|TRBV29-1
CSVYSAGGLDEQFF
>17|TRBJ1-1|TRBV19
CANQLQGAKHVDTEAFF
>15|TRBJ1-4|TRBV20-1
CSARTIRAANEKLFF
>13|TRBJ1-2|TRBV2
CASRLQRSYGYTF
>14|TRBJ1-3|TRBV6-5
CASSSGNYGNTIYF
>11|TRBJ2-3|TRBV29-1
CSVSPTDTQYF
>15|TRBJ2-7|TRBV6-5
CASSLAPGTLDEQYF
>15|TRBJ1-5|TRBV12-3/TRBV12-4
CASRPTGVDNQPQHF
>15|TRBJ1-5|TRBV10-3
CAISESGTSNQPQHF